Below are 30 T cell receptor beta chains sequenced from a single sample in a study of T cells in women clearing cervical HPV infection. Here immunoSEQ multiplex PCR was the method, and the copy in TCRdb shows in-frame clones only, minus some. This sample contains around 48,000 clones. The sequencing sample was made of blood buffy coat. The source is a woman aged 18-70 years with a cervical HPV16 infection that either progressed to CIN3+ or cleared (not recorded which).

A word on this clone: The DNA ends 3 residues before the CDR3 does, and the rest of the CDR3 is filled in from the germline J gene. The chain combines TRBV7-2 with TRBJ2-7; 9 bases match TRBD1. The V gene's germline CDR1 is SGHTA and CDR2 FQGNSA. Trimming at V came to 5 bases and at J to 4 bases, leaving 6 bases not matched to a gene. The CDR3 covers 14 residues. The CDR3: CASSIPGTGYEQYF. The CDR3 DNA, read in part, is TGTGCCAGCAGCATTCCGGGGACAGGGTACGAG.

CDR3 residues: CSASPSGRRTNEKLFF. CDR3 DNA (partial): TGCAGTGCTAGTCCGTCAGGGCGTAGAACTAATGAAAAA. The chain joins TRBV20-1 to TRBJ1-4; tentatively, D is TRBD1 (5 bases). The missing CDR3 end, 3 residues past where the read stops, is filled in from the germline J gene. Trimming removed 3 bases from V and 1 base from J, with 15 bases in between. The CDR3 extends over 16 amino acids. Per germline, CDR1 DFQATT and CDR2 SNEGSKA (reference sequence).

As regards this clone: The CDR3 extends 3 residues past the end of the read, so its final part is completed from the germline J gene. The chain combines TRBV6-2 or TRBV6-3 with TRBJ2-5; the match to TRBD2 covers 7 bases. V trimming: 6 bases; J trimming: 0 bases; junction bases outside the gene matches: 4. Germline V gene data show CDR1 as MNHEY and CDR2 as SVGEGT. This CDR3 has 14 residues. This chain's CDR3 is CASRNGGYQETQYF. The sequenced part of the CDR3 DNA is TGTGCCAGCAGAAACGGGGGGTACCAAGAGACC.

Concerning this clone itself: From the germline J gene comes the end of the CDR3, since the read stops 3 residues before it. The rearrangement uses TRBV5-6 and TRBJ1-2, with a tentative D call TRBD1 (6 bases). There are 13 residues in the CDR3. Per germline, CDR1 SGHDT and CDR2 YYEEEE. V was shortened by 2 bases and J by 7 bases, with 12 bases between the two germline ends. CDR3 DNA, as far as it was read: TGTGCCAGCAGCTTACCACAGGGAGGTGGC. Translating it yields CASSLPQGGG. The complete CDR3 protein is CASSLPQGGGYTF. Complete variable domain (other parts from reference TRBV5-6 and TRBJ1-2): DAGVTQSPTHLIKTRGQQVTLRCSPKSGHDTVSWYQQALGQGPQFIFQYYEEEERQRGNFPDRFSGHQFPNYSSELNVNALLLGDSALYLCASSLPQGGGYTFGSGTRLTVV.

About this clone: The sequence runs out 3 residues before the end of the CDR3; the remainder is reconstructed from the germline J gene. This chain connects TRBV12-3 or TRBV12-4 to TRBJ2-7, with 10 nucleotides matching TRBD2. V lost 1 base to trimming and J lost 0 bases; unmatched junction nucleotides: 6. CDR3 length: 17 amino acids. Partial CDR3 DNA: TGTGCCAGCAGTTTAGGTGGGACTAGCGTAAGCTCCTACGAG. Its translation is CASSLGGTSVSSYE. The complete CDR3 sequence is CASSLGGTSVSSYEQYF.

By frequency, this clone registers medium-sized (0.01 to 0.1%). The read ends 3 residues early relative to the CDR3; the germline J gene fills the gap. The chain links TRBV18 to TRBJ2-2; a weak D match, TRBD1 (6 bases). Germline V gene data show CDR1 as KGHSH and CDR2 as LQKENI. Trimming left V 2 bases short and J 6 bases short, with 13 bases between. The CDR3 is 15 amino acids. The CDR3 protein is CASSPLPQGSGELFF. The CDR3 DNA, read in part, is TGTGCCAGCTCACCATTGCCGCAGGGGTCCGGGGAG.

Remarks on this clone: The DNA ends 3 residues before the CDR3 does, and the rest of the CDR3 is filled in from the germline J gene. Other nucleotide sequences from this sample produce the same CDR3. This chain connects TRBV10-3 to TRBJ2-7, with D tentatively TRBD2 (5 bases). Trimming shortened V by 5 bases and J by 6 bases, and 14 bases separated the two germline ends. The length of the CDR3 is 13 residues. Germline CDR1 ENHRY, CDR2 SYGVKD. The CDR3 spells CAISLLAWGEQYF. The DNA read from the CDR3 is TGTGCCATCAGTCTTCTAGCTTGGGGCGAG.

On this clone itself: The DNA ends 3 residues before the CDR3 does, and the rest of the CDR3 is filled in from the germline J gene. This chain links TRBV7-9 with TRBJ1-4, with a possible D match to TRBD1 (5 bases). CDR3 length equals 14 residues. Per germline, CDR1 SEHNR and CDR2 FQNEAQ (reference sequence). V lost 5 bases to trimming and J lost 8 bases, with 15 bases between them. This CDR3 reads CASSRGVLDEKLFF. The DNA read from the CDR3 is TGTGCCAGCAGCCGAGGGGTTTTGGACGAAAAA.

Details on this clone: The read is 3 residues too short to cover the CDR3 end, so that end is filled in from the germline J gene. The chain couples TRBV20-1 to TRBJ1-6; 7 bases line up with TRBD1. The length of the CDR3 is 13 residues. The germline V gene encodes CDR1 DFQATT and CDR2 SNEGSKA (reference sequence). V gave up 6 bases and J gave up 10 bases; unmatched junction bases: 9. CDR3 sequence: CSANYDRDSPLHF. The CDR3 bases that were read are TGCAGTGCGAACTACGACAGGGACTCACCC.

As regards this clone: The CDR3 extends 3 residues past the end of the read, so its final part is completed from the germline J gene. The chain recombines TRBV5-1 with TRBJ2-2, with TRBD1 as a possible D gene (5 bases). Germline-derived CDR1 and CDR2 are SGHRS and YFSETQ. The CDR3 has 13 residues. V lost 4 bases and J lost 3, with 7 bases in between. CDR3 protein: CASSLQDTGELFF. Partial CDR3 DNA: TGCGCCAGCAGCCTACAGGACACCGGGGAG.

About this clone itself: The CDR3 end lies 3 residues beyond the end of the read and is filled in from the germline J gene. This chain connects TRBV7-9 to TRBJ1-5; TRBD1 might be the D (6 bases). This CDR3 has 14 residues. Trimming stripped 5 bases from V and 4 bases from J, with 12 bases between. Germline CDR1 is SEHNR and CDR2 is FQNEAQ (reference sequence). CDR3 region: CASSPQGGNQPQHF. The covered CDR3 bases are TGTGCCAGCAGCCCACAGGGAGGGAATCAGCCC.

Remarks on this clone: The read finishes 3 residues shy of the CDR3 end, and the germline J gene is used to complete it. The chain employs TRBV29-1 and TRBJ2-7; D is possibly TRBD1 (6 bases). The CDR3 spans 13 residues. V dropped 6 bases and J dropped 3 bases, with 15 bases sitting between them. Germline CDR1 SQVTM, CDR2 ANQGSEA. CDR3 amino acids: CSVRDKALYEQYF. CDR3 DNA (partial): TGCAGCGTCCGGGACAAAGCTCTCTACGAG.

As concerns this clone: The read stops 3 residues short of the end of the CDR3; the missing end is completed from the germline J gene. This chain joins TRBV5-5 and TRBJ2-7; 7 bases agree with TRBD1. The CDR3 totals 12 residues. CDR1 and CDR2 from the germline V gene are SGHKS and YYEKEE (reference sequence). V gave up 3 bases and J gave up 4 bases; unmatched junction bases: 1. The CDR3 spells CASSWDRYEQYF. Partial CDR3 DNA: TGTGCCAGCAGCTGGGACAGATACGAG.

As to this clone: The read ends 3 residues early relative to the CDR3; the germline J gene fills the gap. The chain is built from TRBV12-5 and TRBJ2-1, with 10 bases identical to TRBD1. V shed 2 bases and J 8 bases; nucleotides not matched to a gene: 6. This CDR3 is 15 amino acids long. The V gene's germline CDR1 is LGHNT and CDR2 FRNRAP. The chain's CDR3 is CASGLPLTGGDEQFF. Partial CDR3 DNA: TGTGCTAGTGGTTTGCCCTTGACAGGGGGCGATGAG. Full variable domain (remainder filled in from reference TRBV12-5 and TRBJ2-1): DARVTQTPRHKVTEMGQEVTMRCQPILGHNTVFWYRQTMMQGLELLAYFRNRAPLDDSGMPKDRFSAEMPDATLATLKIQPSEPRDSAVYFCASGLPLTGGDEQFFGPGTRLTVL.

As to this clone: Coverage ceases 3 residues before the CDR3 finishes, and the germline J gene fills in the end. The V call is TRBV5-6, the J call TRBJ2-5, with D possibly being TRBD1 (6 bases). The CDR3 loop spans 15 amino acids. CDR1 and CDR2 (germline): SGHDT, YYEEEE. Trimming took off 0 bases at V and 4 bases at J, with 13 bases between the two ends. The DNA read from the CDR3 is TGTGCCAGCAGCTTGGGATCAGGGGTTAGAGAGACC. The encoded protein is CASSLGSGVRET. The full CDR3 protein reads CASSLGSGVRETQYF.

CDR3 region: CSVSLAGGSSYNEQFF. The CDR3 bases that were read are TGCAGTGTCTCCCTAGCGGGGGGCAGCTCCTACAATGAG. This chain links TRBV20-1 with TRBJ2-1; 11 bases agree with TRBD2. The read halts 3 residues ahead of the CDR3 end, with the missing end drawn from the germline J gene. The CDR3 totals 16 residues. Looked up from germline, CDR1 is DFQATT and CDR2 is SNEGSKA (reference sequence). Trimming cost V 7 bases and J 0 bases; bases outside gene matches: 8.

Note on this clone: Sequencing ends 3 residues short of the CDR3 end; the germline J gene provides the rest. This sequence joins TRBV7-2 and TRBJ2-7, with D maybe TRBD2 (5 bases). The V and J ends lost 3 bases and 0 bases respectively, with 9 bases between them. The CDR3 extends over 14 amino acids. From germline, CDR1 is SGHTA and CDR2 FQGNSA. CDR3 DNA (partial): TGTGCCAGCAGCTTCGGCGGGTCCTCCTACGAG. It is translated as CASSFGGSSYE. The whole CDR3 is CASSFGGSSYEQYF.

A word on this clone: From the germline J gene comes the end of the CDR3, since the read stops 3 residues before it. V usage is TRBV20-1 and J usage is TRBJ2-7; 8 bases fit TRBD2. After removal of 3 bases from V and 4 bases from J, the junction contained 8 bases not matched to a gene. The CDR3 contains 14 residues. Germline V gene lookup returns CDR1 DFQATT and CDR2 SNEGSKA (reference sequence). The sequenced part of the CDR3 DNA is TGCAGTGCTAGTCTACCGGGGGGGCAATACGAG. Translation gives CSASLPGGQYE. The whole CDR3 sequence reads CSASLPGGQYEQYF.

Concerning this clone: The CDR3 end falls 3 residues outside the read, so it is completed with the germline J gene. The V and J genes are TRBV20-1 and TRBJ1-1, with 7 positions matching TRBD1. Germline V lookup: CDR1 DFQATT, CDR2 SNEGSKA (reference sequence). The trim removed 0 bases at V and 5 bases at J, leaving 15 bases unmatched. The CDR3 runs to 17 residues. Incomplete CDR3 DNA: TGCAGTGCTAGAGATCGGCGGACAGGTGGGATTGGTACTGAA. Translation: CSARDRRTGGIGTE. The entire CDR3 sequence reads CSARDRRTGGIGTEAFF.

The covered CDR3 bases are TGCGCCAGCAGCCAGCCGGGTTCCGGGGGACCC. The encoded protein is CASSQPGSGGP. The whole CDR3 region reads CASSQPGSGGPQHF. This chain connects TRBV4-1 to TRBJ1-5; D perhaps matches TRBD1 (5 bases). The read terminates 3 residues before the CDR3 end, so the remaining end is supplied by the germline J gene. Germline V gene lookup returns CDR1 MGHRA and CDR2 YSYEKL. The CDR3 is 14 amino acids.

Concerning this clone: The read ends 3 residues early relative to the CDR3; the germline J gene fills the gap. The chain couples TRBV20-1 to TRBJ1-2; a weak D match, TRBD1 (6 bases). CDR1 and CDR2 (germline): DFQATT, SNEGSKA (reference sequence). This CDR3 spans 15 amino acids. The V end was cut by 6 bases, the J end by 1 base, with 18 bases between. CDR3 in amino acids: CSAGGQPVNNYGYTF. CDR3 bases read: TGCAGTGCGGGAGGACAGCCCGTTAATAACTATGGC.

The CDR3 bases that were read are TGTGCCAGCAGTTTATATAGTGGGAACACTGAA. Translation gives CASSLYSGNTE. The CDR3 in full is CASSLYSGNTEAFF. The chain couples TRBV27 to TRBJ1-1; no clear D gene. The read comes to an end 3 residues before the CDR3 does, leaving the germline J gene to fill in the end. Germline CDR1 is MNHEY and CDR2 is SMNVEV (reference sequence). The CDR3 totals 14 residues. V was trimmed by 1 base and J by 1 base, leaving 7 bases between them.

The DNA read from the CDR3 is TGCAGTGCTAGAGACCGGACTAGCGACGAG. It yields the protein CSARDRTSDE. The CDR3 in its entirety is CSARDRTSDEQYF. The V call is TRBV20-1, the J call TRBJ2-7, with TRBD2 matching over 9 bases. The read ends 3 residues early relative to the CDR3; the germline J gene fills the gap. V lost 0 bases to trimming and J lost 5 bases; unmatched junction nucleotides: 2. Germline V lookup: CDR1 DFQATT, CDR2 SNEGSKA (reference sequence). The CDR3 extends over 13 amino acids.

To note about this clone: With the read ending 3 residues before the CDR3 end, the germline J gene is used to fill in that end. This chain uses TRBV20-1 with TRBJ1-1; 10 nucleotides line up with TRBD1. J gave up 3 bases and V 2 bases, and 3 bases lay outside the gene matches. Germline CDR1 and CDR2: DFQATT and SNEGSKA (reference sequence). The CDR3 length is 14 residues. Incomplete CDR3 DNA: TGCAGTGCTAGACGACAGGGGGCGCACACTGAA. It is translated as CSARRQGAHTE. The full CDR3 protein reads CSARRQGAHTEAFF.

Note on this clone: With the read ending 3 residues before the CDR3 end, the germline J gene is used to fill in that end. The genes are TRBV5-1 and TRBJ2-5; D is unclear. Trimming stripped 0 bases from V and 5 bases from J, with 17 bases between. Germline CDR1 is SGHRS and CDR2 is YFSETQ. This CDR3 is 16 amino acids long. The CDR3 spells CASSLAKAAISETQYF. The CDR3 DNA, read in part, is TGCGCCAGCAGCTTGGCCAAGGCGGCGATATCCGAGACC.

The sequenced CDR3 bases are TGTGCCAGTAGTATAGATTCGCGGGAGACC. Its protein is CASSIDSRET. The full CDR3 is CASSIDSRETQYF. V is TRBV19 and J is TRBJ2-5; the D is unclear. Coverage ceases 3 residues before the CDR3 finishes, and the germline J gene fills in the end. The V gene lost 0 bases and the J gene lost 5 bases, with 7 bases spanning the gap. The CDR3 runs to 13 residues. The germline V gene encodes CDR1 LNHDA and CDR2 SQIVND (reference sequence). Complete variable domain (other parts from reference TRBV19 and TRBJ2-5): DGGITQSPKYLFRKEGQNVTLSCEQNLNHDAMYWYRQDPGQGLRLIYYSQIVNDFQKGDIAEGYSVSREKKESFPLTVTSAQKNPTAFYLCASSIDSRETQYFGPGTRLLVL.

Note on this clone: The read stops 3 residues short of the end of the CDR3; the missing end is completed from the germline J gene. V usage is TRBV14 and J usage is TRBJ1-4; no clear D gene. Trimming removed 4 bases from V and 3 bases from J, with 6 bases in between. The CDR3 consists of 13 residues. Germline V gene sequence: CDR1 SGHDN, CDR2 FVKESK. This CDR3 is CASSLRSNEKLFF. The covered CDR3 bases are TGTGCCAGCAGCCTTCGGTCTAATGAAAAA.

Details on this clone: The read falls 3 residues short of the CDR3 end, and the missing part is taken from the germline J gene. The V gene is TRBV29-1, the J gene TRBJ1-5; TRBD1 matches 9 bases. Germline CDR1 is SQVTM and CDR2 is ANQGSEA. The V segment lost 7 bases and the J segment 5 bases; nucleotides outside the gene matches: 6. The CDR3 is made up of 13 amino acids. The CDR3 bases that were read are TGCAGCGCCCGGGACAGGGACGATCAGCCC. Translating gives CSARDRDDQP. The CDR3 reads in full as CSARDRDDQPQHF.

Of note for this clone: The CDR3 extends 3 residues past the end of the read, so its final part is completed from the germline J gene. The chain couples TRBV7-7 to TRBJ1-2; D perhaps matches TRBD1 (5 bases). From germline, CDR1 is SSHAT and CDR2 FNYEAQ (reference sequence). This CDR3 comprises 18 residues. V lost 2 bases, J lost 7 bases, and 26 bases lay in between. CDR3 region: CASSLWGYGARVRGGYTF. Incomplete CDR3 DNA: TGTGCCAGCAGCTTATGGGGATATGGCGCCAGGGTGAGAGGTGGC.

Remarks on this clone: The read finishes 3 residues shy of the CDR3 end, and the germline J gene is used to complete it. The J gene is TRBJ1-6, the V gene TRBV19; D perhaps matches TRBD1 (6 bases). CDR1 and CDR2 from the germline V gene are LNHDA and SQIVND (reference sequence). This CDR3 has 16 residues. V gave up 3 bases and J gave up 0 bases, with 9 bases separating them. Here the CDR3 reads CASSITGSSYNSPLHF. CDR3 DNA, as far as it was read: TGTGCCAGTAGTATCACAGGGAGCTCCTATAATTCACCC.